This record concerns one T cell receptor beta chain sequence. No cognate antigen has been identified for it. Per-nucleotide qualities are absent, and no much larger clonotype sits a single base away. This sample stems from a study of cytomegalovirus exposure and HLA in healthy donors (dated by TCRdb to 2016 to 2017). Describing the broader study: According to a later analysis, the 100 to 150 validation repertoires were produced on the same platform as the 666 repertoires of the first cohort. The study aimed to test whether cataloging public T cell receptors could reveal signatures of past pathogen exposure. Besides the first cohort of around 700 subjects, a separate validation cohort made up of about 120 different subjects was used. The study combined high-throughput TCR immunosequencing, statistical association of individual TCRs with disease status, and machine learning to predict cytomegalovirus infection status.

The method was the immunoSEQ multiplex PCR assay. The study's own analysis went as follows. To diagnose cytomegalovirus status from the catalog of TCR beta chain sequences, a statistical classification framework was built. In TCRdb, the immuneACCESS table is reduced to in-frame sequences with V and J assigned. These tables do not hold every clone; where another copy was compared, an unresolved V gene accounts for under half, and the others remain unexplained. D and trimming were read from the DNA, whereas the V and J calls and clone size are those reported in that table. The sample yields over 150,000 clones; about 90% were counted once. Approximately 3% of the sample belongs to the ten largest clones. The donors were included in the validation cohort of 120 subjects, a group kept apart from the roughly 610-subject first cohort. The CDR3 holds 17 amino acids from the cysteine to the phenylalanine. Only the CDR3 portion is preserved as DNA: 51 bases, with reading frame beginning at the first base. The germline V gene (reference sequence) yields LNHNV for CDR1 and YYDKDF for CDR2. Unmatched junction bases come to 6, with V trimmed by 0 bases and J by 3 bases.

The research as a whole found: It was suggested by the authors that the approach could potentially be generalized to other disease states and immunological phenotypes. A later analysis lacked HLA typing for the validation cohort, so it scored co-occurrence in that cohort across all 110 or so repertoires. Across donors, most TCR sequences were observed very rarely, whereas some public TCRs were present in many individuals. The study listed 150 to 200 TCR beta chains as associated with cytomegalovirus. In vitro tests confirmed that a few of the cytomegalovirus-associated TCR beta chains recognize cytomegalovirus antigens. The classifier was reported to diagnose cytomegalovirus status with high specificity and sensitivity in both the original cohort and the validation cohort. Subsequent analysis determined that TCRs grouped into clusters in the first cohort also showed a tendency toward co-occurrence across the 120 or so validation repertoires, and approximately 94% of cluster scores exceeded 0.

The sequence joins TRBV15 to TRBJ2-3, with 10 bases matching TRBD1. Material: PBMCs. This receptor was obtained from a woman between 18 and 30 years old in good health and CMV-seropositive. CDR3 sequence: CATSRDGDRGATDTQYF. The DNA sequence follows: TGTGCCACCAGCAGAGACGGGGACAGGGGAGCAACAGATACGCAGTATTTT.